Listed below are T cell receptor beta chains from one sample, sequenced in a study of T cells after yellow fever vaccination. TCRdb redid the calling of the 5' RACE reads with MiXCR, one entry per CDR3 protein. This repertoire shows 550,000 to 750,000 distinct CDR3 sequences, 13% found once; its top ten account for around an eighth. Here the sequenced sample was PBMCs, taken on the day of the yellow fever booster vaccination. These receptors all come from a man under 40 who received the YFV17D yellow fever vaccine. Both conserved end residues are part of each CDR3. Fields, in order: CDR3 protein, CDR3 DNA, clone size, J gene, D gene, V gene. D genes are given only for firm matches. Clone size is given for some rows only: seen once, a few or many times, or a class if the clone is expanded.

CDR3aa: CASSSAVGIEAFF
CDR3nt: TGTGCCAGCAGCTCTGCCGTGGGTATTGAAGCTTTCTTT
abundance: .
j_gene: TRBJ1-1
d_gene: .
v_gene: TRBV7-2

CDR3aa: CASSRGTSGRMYQETQYF
CDR3nt: TGTGCCAGCAGTCGAGGGACTAGCGGGAGAATGTACCAAGAGACCCAGTACTTC
abundance: .
j_gene: TRBJ2-5
d_gene: TRBD2
v_gene: TRBV11-2

CDR3aa: CASSQNPYVGLAGDTQYF
CDR3nt: TGCGCCAGCAGCCAGAACCCTTACGTAGGGTTAGCGGGCGATACGCAGTATTTT
abundance: few
j_gene: TRBJ2-3
d_gene: TRBD2
v_gene: TRBV4-3

CDR3aa: CASSEGVPEAFF
CDR3nt: TGTGCCAGCAGTGAAGGGGTCCCTGAAGCTTTCTTT
abundance: .
j_gene: TRBJ1-1
d_gene: .
v_gene: TRBV2

CDR3aa: CASSLWTSGRRYNEQFF
CDR3nt: TGTGCCAGCAGTTTATGGACTAGCGGGAGGCGATACAATGAGCAGTTCTTC
abundance: few
j_gene: TRBJ2-1
d_gene: TRBD2
v_gene: TRBV12-3/TRBV12-4

CDR3aa: CASSQDNSGRYTGELFF
CDR3nt: TGCGCCAGCAGCCAAGATAACAGCGGGAGATATACCGGGGAGCTGTTTTTT
abundance: few
j_gene: TRBJ2-2
d_gene: TRBD2
v_gene: TRBV4-1

CDR3aa: CSAGDSPLAKNIQYF
CDR3nt: TGCAGTGCTGGAGACAGTCCTCTAGCCAAAAACATTCAGTACTTC
abundance: .
j_gene: TRBJ2-4
d_gene: .
v_gene: TRBV20-1

CDR3aa: CASSQALGDGYTF
CDR3nt: TGTGCCAGCAGCCAAGCCCTGGGGGACGGCTACACCTTC
abundance: .
j_gene: TRBJ1-2
d_gene: .
v_gene: TRBV4-2

CDR3aa: CASKSGLNNEQFF
CDR3nt: TGTGCCAGCAAATCGGGACTAAACAATGAGCAGTTCTTC
abundance: few
j_gene: TRBJ2-1
d_gene: TRBD2
v_gene: TRBV7-2

CDR3aa: CASSRGDSPTDTQYF
CDR3nt: TGTGCCAGCAGCCGCGGGGACAGCCCCACAGATACGCAGTATTTT
abundance: .
j_gene: TRBJ2-3
d_gene: .
v_gene: TRBV14

CDR3aa: CSAVQGNEAFF
CDR3nt: TGCAGTGCTGTACAGGGGAATGAAGCTTTCTTT
abundance: few
j_gene: TRBJ1-1
d_gene: TRBD1
v_gene: TRBV20-1

CDR3aa: CASSYQASGANVLTF
CDR3nt: TGTGCCAGCAGTTACCAGGCCTCTGGGGCCAACGTCCTGACTTTC
abundance: few
j_gene: TRBJ2-6
d_gene: .
v_gene: TRBV6-5

CDR3aa: CASSTGGSEPYEQYF
CDR3nt: TGTGCCAGCAGTACGGGGGGATCGGAACCCTACGAGCAGTACTTC
abundance: few
j_gene: TRBJ2-7
d_gene: TRBD2
v_gene: TRBV28

CDR3aa: CASTPTGNSNQPQHF
CDR3nt: TGTGCCAGCACCCCGACAGGAAACTCGAATCAGCCCCAGCATTTT
abundance: once
j_gene: TRBJ1-5
d_gene: .
v_gene: TRBV6-1

CDR3aa: CASSAGTSGRTGELFF
CDR3nt: TGTGCCAGCAGCGCCGGGACTAGCGGGAGGACCGGGGAGCTGTTTTTT
abundance: .
j_gene: TRBJ2-2
d_gene: TRBD2
v_gene: TRBV5-6

CDR3aa: CASRPGGYEQYF
CDR3nt: TGTGCCAGCAGACCCGGAGGCTACGAGCAGTACTTC
abundance: .
j_gene: TRBJ2-7
d_gene: .
v_gene: TRBV6-6

CDR3aa: CASSRGTETEAFF
CDR3nt: TGCGCCAGCAGTCGGGGGACAGAAACTGAAGCTTTCTTT
abundance: many
j_gene: TRBJ1-1
d_gene: TRBD1
v_gene: TRBV10-1

CDR3aa: CAIRPPMTSDLPGELIF
CDR3nt: TGTGCCATCAGGCCTCCGATGACTAGCGATCTTCCCGGGGAGCTGATTTTT
abundance: .
j_gene: TRBJ2-2
d_gene: TRBD2
v_gene: TRBV10-3

CDR3aa: CASSEEMSLPTLAKNIQYF
CDR3nt: TGTGCCAGCAGTGAGGAGATGTCGCTTCCAACCCTAGCCAAAAACATTCAGTACTTC
abundance: few
j_gene: TRBJ2-4
d_gene: .
v_gene: TRBV6-1

CDR3aa: CAWSVSGRDVGKINQPQHF
CDR3nt: TGTGCCTGGAGTGTATCAGGTCGGGACGTGGGAAAAATAAATCAGCCCCAGCATTTT
abundance: .
j_gene: TRBJ1-5
d_gene: .
v_gene: TRBV30

CDR3aa: CASSEEAGNQPQHF
CDR3nt: TGTGCCAGCAGTGAAGAGGCAGGGAATCAGCCCCAGCATTTT
abundance: .
j_gene: TRBJ1-5
d_gene: .
v_gene: TRBV2

CDR3aa: CASSEGPAYEQYF
CDR3nt: TGTGCCAGCAGCGAGGGGCCAGCCTACGAGCAGTACTTC
abundance: few
j_gene: TRBJ2-7
d_gene: .
v_gene: TRBV7-2

CDR3aa: CASSSFSGGRETQYF
CDR3nt: TGTGCCAGCAGCTCATTTTCGGGGGGCCGGGAGACCCAGTACTTC
abundance: .
j_gene: TRBJ2-5
d_gene: .
v_gene: TRBV7-8

CDR3aa: CASMNTEAFF
CDR3nt: TGTGCCAGCATGAACACTGAAGCTTTCTTT
abundance: few
j_gene: TRBJ1-1
d_gene: .
v_gene: TRBV2

CDR3aa: CATRTGIVETQYF
CDR3nt: TGTGCCACCAGGACAGGCATCGTGGAGACCCAGTACTTC
abundance: few
j_gene: TRBJ2-5
d_gene: .
v_gene: TRBV15

CDR3aa: CASRPGTSNTGELFF
CDR3nt: TGTGCCAGCAGGCCAGGGACCTCGAACACCGGGGAGCTGTTTTTT
abundance: .
j_gene: TRBJ2-2
d_gene: .
v_gene: TRBV3-1

CDR3aa: CASSLDIQRDSYEQYF
CDR3nt: TGTGCCAGCAGCTTGGATATCCAGCGGGATTCCTACGAGCAGTACTTC
abundance: .
j_gene: TRBJ2-7
d_gene: TRBD2
v_gene: TRBV7-8

CDR3aa: CAIRRAGDTDTQYF
CDR3nt: TGTGCCATCAGGCGGGCAGGAGACACAGATACGCAGTATTTT
abundance: .
j_gene: TRBJ2-3
d_gene: .
v_gene: TRBV10-3

CDR3aa: CASSSNTGAEAFF
CDR3nt: TGTGCCAGCAGCTCCAACACGGGGGCTGAAGCTTTCTTT
abundance: few
j_gene: TRBJ1-1
d_gene: .
v_gene: TRBV7-2

CDR3aa: CATSDFFPGAGTDTQYF
CDR3nt: TGTGCCACCAGTGATTTCTTCCCGGGGGCCGGCACAGATACGCAGTATTTT
abundance: .
j_gene: TRBJ2-3
d_gene: .
v_gene: TRBV24-1

CDR3aa: CSARAVGGSMHTGELFF
CDR3nt: TGCAGTGCTAGAGCCGTTGGCGGGAGTATGCACACCGGGGAGCTGTTTTTT
abundance: .
j_gene: TRBJ2-2
d_gene: TRBD2
v_gene: TRBV20-1

CDR3aa: CASSRGGLVYNEQFF
CDR3nt: TGTGCCAGTAGCCGGGGGGGACTAGTGTACAATGAGCAGTTCTTC
abundance: many
j_gene: TRBJ2-1
d_gene: TRBD2
v_gene: TRBV19

CDR3aa: CASTGGSEAFF
CDR3nt: TGTGCCAGCACAGGGGGTTCTGAAGCTTTCTTT
abundance: .
j_gene: TRBJ1-1
d_gene: TRBD1
v_gene: TRBV27

CDR3aa: CASTLEEVRSGGGLWNTQYF
CDR3nt: TGTGCCAGCACCCTAGAGGAGGTCCGTTCTGGGGGCGGTTTGTGGAATACGCAGTATTTT
abundance: once
j_gene: TRBJ2-3
d_gene: .
v_gene: TRBV11-2

CDR3aa: CASSLTSGNTEAFF
CDR3nt: TGTGCCAGCAGCTTAACATCGGGGAACACTGAAGCTTTCTTT
abundance: .
j_gene: TRBJ1-1
d_gene: .
v_gene: TRBV7-9

CDR3aa: CASSFYGGETQYF
CDR3nt: TGTGCCAGCAGCTTCTATGGGGGAGAGACCCAGTACTTC
abundance: .
j_gene: TRBJ2-5
d_gene: .
v_gene: TRBV11-2

CDR3aa: CASSRSPASGRQETQYF
CDR3nt: TGTGCCAGCTCACGTTCCCCCGCGAGCGGGAGGCAAGAGACCCAGTACTTC
abundance: .
j_gene: TRBJ2-5
d_gene: TRBD2
v_gene: TRBV18

CDR3aa: CASSQGTGYRQPQHF
CDR3nt: TGCGCCAGCAGCCAAGGGACAGGGTACAGGCAGCCCCAGCATTTT
abundance: .
j_gene: TRBJ1-5
d_gene: TRBD1
v_gene: TRBV4-3

CDR3aa: CASSSMVYTEAFF
CDR3nt: TGTGCCAGTAGTTCCATGGTGTACACTGAAGCTTTCTTT
abundance: few
j_gene: TRBJ1-1
d_gene: .
v_gene: TRBV19

CDR3aa: CSVLRQNTEAFF
CDR3nt: TGCAGCGTGCTACGACAGAACACTGAAGCTTTCTTT
abundance: .
j_gene: TRBJ1-1
d_gene: .
v_gene: TRBV29-1